This TCR beta chain was sequenced during a study of post-analysis software for immune sequencing data. The overall study: The study covered relapsing-remitting, secondary progressive and progressive-relapsing courses of multiple sclerosis. Study-level results: By F measure, samples from a shared preparation batch strongly co-clustered. Roughly five TRBV segments were more frequent in patients than controls; TRBV5-6, TRBV5-1 and TRBV20-1 belonged to this group. Controls significantly exceeded multiple sclerosis patients in normalized Chao1 diversity.

Only one count was recorded for this clonotype. Its target is not known. Incorporated into the TCR beta cDNA libraries were unique molecular identifiers, which served to reduce PCR and sequencing biases. Input populations of roughly 0.85 to 11 million T cells gave rise to about 480,000 cDNA molecules. A single record per CDR3 protein comes from TCRdb applying MiXCR to the PCR reads. The sample consists of fewer than 700,000 distinct CDR3 sequences, around 44% of them appearing once. The CDR3 runs to 15 residues. Germline V gene lookup returns CDR1 MNHEY and CDR2 SVGAGI. V lost 6 bases, J lost 7 bases, and 13 bases stayed unmatched.

This sequence was found in a girl aged 5-17 years with multiple sclerosis. The J gene is TRBJ1-1, the V gene TRBV6-5; 8 nucleotides align to TRBD1. Sequencing was performed on blood. CDR3: CASSVLATGAREAFF. CDR3 in DNA: TGTGCCAGCAGCGTCCTTGCGACAGGGGCCCGTGAAGCTTTCTTT.